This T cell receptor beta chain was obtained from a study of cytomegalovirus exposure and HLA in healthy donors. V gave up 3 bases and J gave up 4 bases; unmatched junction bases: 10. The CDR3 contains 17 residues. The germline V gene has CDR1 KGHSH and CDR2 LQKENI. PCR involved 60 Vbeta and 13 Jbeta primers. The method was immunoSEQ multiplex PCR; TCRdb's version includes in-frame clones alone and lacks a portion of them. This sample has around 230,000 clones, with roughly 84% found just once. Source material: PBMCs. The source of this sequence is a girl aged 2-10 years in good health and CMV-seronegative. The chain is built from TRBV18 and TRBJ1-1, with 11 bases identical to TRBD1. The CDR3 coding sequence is TGTGCCAGCTCACCCCTCGGGACAGGGGGTTTGGGCACTGAAGCTTTCTTT. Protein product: CASSPLGTGGLGTEAFF.